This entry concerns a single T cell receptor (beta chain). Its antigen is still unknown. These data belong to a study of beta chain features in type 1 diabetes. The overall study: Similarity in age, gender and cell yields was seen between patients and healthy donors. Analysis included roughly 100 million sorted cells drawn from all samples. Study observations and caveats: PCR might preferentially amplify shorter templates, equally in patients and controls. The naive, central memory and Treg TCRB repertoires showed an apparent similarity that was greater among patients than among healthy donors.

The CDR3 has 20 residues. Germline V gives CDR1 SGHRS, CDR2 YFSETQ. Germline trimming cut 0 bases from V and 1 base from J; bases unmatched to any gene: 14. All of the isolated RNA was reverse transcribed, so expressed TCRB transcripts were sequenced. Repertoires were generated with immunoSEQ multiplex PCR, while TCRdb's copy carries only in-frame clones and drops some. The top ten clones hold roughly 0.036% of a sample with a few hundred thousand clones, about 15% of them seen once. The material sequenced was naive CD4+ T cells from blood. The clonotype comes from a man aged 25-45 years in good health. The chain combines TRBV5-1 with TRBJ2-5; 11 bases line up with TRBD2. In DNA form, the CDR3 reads TGCGCCAGCAGCTTGGGTCGTTGGACTAGCGGGTATCCTCCCCAAGAGACCCAGTACTTC. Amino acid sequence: CASSLGRWTSGYPPQETQYF.